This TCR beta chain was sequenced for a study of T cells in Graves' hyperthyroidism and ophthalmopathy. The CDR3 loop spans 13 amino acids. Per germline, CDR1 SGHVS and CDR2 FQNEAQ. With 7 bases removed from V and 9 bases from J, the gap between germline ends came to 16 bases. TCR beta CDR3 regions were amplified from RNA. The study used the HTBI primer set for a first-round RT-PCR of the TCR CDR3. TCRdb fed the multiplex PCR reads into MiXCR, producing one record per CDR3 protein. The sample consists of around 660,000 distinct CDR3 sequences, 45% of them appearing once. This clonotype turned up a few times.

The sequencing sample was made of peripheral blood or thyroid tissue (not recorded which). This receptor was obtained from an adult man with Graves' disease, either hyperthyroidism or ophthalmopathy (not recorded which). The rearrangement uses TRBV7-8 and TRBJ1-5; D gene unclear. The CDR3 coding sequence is TGTGCCAGCAAAAATACCCCAGACGCGCCCCAGCATTTT. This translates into CASKNTPDAPQHF.